The 19 T cell receptor beta chains given below trace back to one sample, sequenced in a study of T cells in Graves' hyperthyroidism and ophthalmopathy. Template material for amplifying TCR beta CDR3 regions consisted of RNA transcripts. HTBI primers were employed in a first-round RT-PCR of the TCR CDR3. TCRdb reprocessed the multiplex PCR reads with MiXCR, giving one entry per CDR3 protein. The sample has a few hundred thousand distinct CDR3 sequences; approximately 13% are singletons. Source material: blood. The origin of the receptors is a woman in her 30s with Graves' hyperthyroidism that later progressed to Graves' ophthalmopathy.

The chain is built from TRBV6-2 or TRBV6-3 and TRBJ1-4, with 8 bases aligning to TRBD1. After removal of 6 bases from V and 7 bases from J, the junction contained 7 bases not matched to a gene. The CDR3 sequence is 14 residues long. Germline V CDR1 and CDR2: MNHEY, SVGEGT. For the CDR3, the DNA is TGTGCCAGCAGGAGGGCGGGGACAGGTGAAAAACTGTTTTTT. It is translated as CASRRAGTGEKLFF.

Remarks on this clonotype: One junction end does not reproduce the germline sequence, and a read error may be involved. The chain combines TRBV19 with TRBJ2-7; 9 bases line up with TRBD2. Germline CDR1 reads LNHDA; CDR2 reads SQIVND (reference sequence). This CDR3 region has 17 residues. The CDR3 DNA reads as TGTGACAGTAGTATAGGAGCGGGAGGCTCCCCGAGGAACGAGCAGTACTTC. Its translation: CDSSIGAGGSPRNEQYF.

This clonotype came up many times. The chain has TRBV20-1 and TRBJ1-2; TRBD1 is a possible D gene (5 bases). From germline, CDR1 is DFQATT and CDR2 SNEGSKA (reference sequence). V was trimmed by 3 bases and J by 3 bases, leaving 23 bases between them. The CDR3 loop spans 17 amino acids. The CDR3 reads CSASSLGSDGGDYGYTF. The CDR3 bases are TGCAGTGCTAGCAGTCTAGGGTCGGACGGGGGGGACTATGGCTACACCTTC.

The table lists this clonotype with a few counts. The rearrangement uses TRBV14 and TRBJ2-1; D is unclear. The CDR3 is 13 residues long. V lost 4 bases and J 4 bases, leaving 8 bases between the germline ends. Looked up from germline, CDR1 is SGHDN and CDR2 is FVKESK. The CDR3 loop reads CASSPRRYNEQFF. The CDR3 DNA follows: TGTGCCAGCAGCCCTCGGAGATACAATGAGCAGTTCTTC.

This clonotype has just a few counts. V gene TRBV6-1 combines with J gene TRBJ2-2, with unresolved D. In germline, CDR1 is MNHNS, CDR2 SASEGT. Trimming left V 8 bases short and J 7 bases short, with 17 bases between. The CDR3 is 14 amino acids. The CDR3 sequence: CASRARPPDGELFF. In DNA form, the CDR3 reads TGTGCCAGCCGAGCTAGACCGCCTGACGGGGAGCTGTTTTTT.

This clonotype was recorded at least ten times. The CDR3 here is CSSFDRGNTEAFF. DNA for the CDR3: TGCAGCTCCTTCGACAGGGGAAACACTGAAGCTTTCTTT. The rearrangement joins TRBV29-1 to TRBJ1-1; 8 positions agree with TRBD1. Germline CDR1 and CDR2: SQVTM and ANQGSEA. The V gene end was trimmed by 8 bases and the J gene end by 2 bases; junction bases not matched to a gene: 7. CDR3 size: 13 residues.

The rearrangement joins TRBV6-1 to TRBJ2-1; 14 bases are shared with TRBD2. The junction had 10 bases not matched to a gene; V was cut back by 5 bases and J by 7 bases. Germline V gives CDR1 MNHNS, CDR2 SASEGT. This CDR3 is built from 17 residues. This CDR3 reads CASSRPGLAGDKNEQFF. CDR3 nucleotide sequence: TGTGCCAGCAGTCGTCCGGGACTAGCGGGAGACAAGAATGAGCAGTTCTTC.

Ten or more counts support this clonotype. This chain joins TRBV7-8 and TRBJ2-1, with unresolved D. The CDR3 consists of 15 residues. Germline lookup yields CDR1 SGHVS and CDR2 FQNEAQ. V dropped 1 base and J dropped 4 bases, with 11 bases sitting between them. The CDR3 sequence: CASSLVGGEYNEQFF. For the CDR3, the DNA is TGTGCCAGCAGCTTAGTCGGCGGAGAGTACAATGAGCAGTTCTTC.

This clonotype turned up a few times. This chain connects TRBV12-3 or TRBV12-4 to TRBJ2-2, with TRBD1 matching 7 bases. This CDR3 region has 15 residues. V lost 6 bases, J lost 5 bases, and 9 bases stayed unmatched. DNA for the CDR3: TGTGCCAGCAGACACAGGGGAGTCGTGACCGGGGAGCTGTTTTTT. As protein: CASRHRGVVTGELFF.

This clonotype was seen many times. The V call is TRBV11-1, the J call TRBJ2-1; 7 nucleotides align to TRBD1. After removal of 5 bases from V and 2 bases from J, the junction contained 18 bases not matched to a gene. Per germline, CDR1 SGHAT and CDR2 FQDESV (reference sequence). The CDR3 loop spans 19 amino acids. The DNA for the CDR3 is TGTGCCAGCAGCCCCAGGACAGGCCTTTGGCGACCTCCCTACAATGAGCAGTTCTTC. Its protein product is CASSPRTGLWRPPYNEQFF.

This clonotype was seen at least ten times. The CDR3 bases are TGTGCCAGCAGCCTGAGTCGGGGTGACCATCAGCCCCAGCATTTT. It translates to CASSLSRGDHQPQHF. V and J are TRBV7-2 and TRBJ1-5, with D hard to call. The CDR3 is made up of 15 amino acids. The ends were cut back, 5 bases at V and 5 bases at J, with 16 bases in the middle. Germline V gives CDR1 SGHTA, CDR2 FQGNSA.

This clonotype was recorded a few times. The gene calls are TRBV30 and TRBJ2-3; weak D call: TRBD2 (6 bases). The CDR3 runs to 13 residues. The V gene lost 3 bases and the J gene lost 3 bases, with 10 bases spanning the gap. CDR1 GTSNPN and CDR2 SVGIG come from the germline V gene (reference sequence). CDR3 nucleotide sequence: TGTGCCTGGAGAGACCGGGGGACAGATACGCAGTATTTT. It specifies CAWRDRGTDTQYF.

This clonotype has ten or more counts. V gene TRBV20-1 combines with J gene TRBJ2-3; 9 nucleotides line up with TRBD2. V trimming: 3 bases; J trimming: 6 bases; junction bases outside the gene matches: 10. This CDR3 comprises 15 residues. Per the germline V gene, CDR1 is DFQATT and CDR2 is SNEGSKA (reference sequence). The CDR3 sequence is CSASQEGLAGDTQYF. In nucleotides, the CDR3 is TGCAGTGCTAGTCAAGAGGGACTAGCAGGCGATACGCAGTATTTT.

In this sample, this clonotype turned up a few times. J is TRBJ1-2 and V is TRBV20-1; D is uncertain. The ends were cut back, 1 base at V and 4 bases at J, with 13 bases in the middle. This CDR3 comprises 14 residues. CDR1 is DFQATT and CDR2 is SNEGSKA in the germline V gene (reference sequence). The DNA of the CDR3 is TGCAGTGCTAGAGTCTCTTCTTCCCCCTATGGCTACACCTTC. It is translated as CSARVSSSPYGYTF.

The chain links TRBV6-2 or TRBV6-3 to TRBJ1-1, with 8 bases identical to TRBD1. The CDR3 sequence is 18 residues long. CDR1 is MNHEY, CDR2 SVGEGT, per germline. V gave up 2 bases and J gave up 0 bases; unmatched junction bases: 11. For the CDR3, the DNA is TGTGCCAGCAGTTACAGCGCTGACAGGGGCGATATGAACACTGAAGCTTTCTTT. Protein sequence: CASSYSADRGDMNTEAFF.

The chain uses TRBV9 and TRBJ1-3, with TRBD1 matching 7 bases. The ends lost 4 bases at V and 6 bases at J; junction bases unmatched: 7. The length of the CDR3 is 14 residues. Per the germline V gene, CDR1 is SGDLS and CDR2 is YYNGEE. Written as DNA, the CDR3 is TGTGCCAGCAGCTTAGGAGGGGGCGAAAACACCATATATTTT. It translates to CASSLGGGENTIYF.

This clonotype was counted at least ten times. The chain recombines TRBV7-2 with TRBJ2-1; 7 nucleotides align to TRBD2. V gave up 0 bases and J gave up 6 bases; unmatched junction bases: 5. Germline-derived CDR1 and CDR2 are SGHTA and FQGNSA. The length of the CDR3 is 15 residues. The CDR3, as DNA: TGTGCCAGCAGCTTAGCCTCCCGGGGGGTCAATGAGCAGTTCTTC. This encodes CASSLASRGVNEQFF.

This clonotype showed up just a few times. The chain combines TRBV29-1 with TRBJ2-1, with 14 bases that match TRBD2. Germline values: CDR1 SQVTM, CDR2 ANQGSEA. J lost 9 bases, V lost 7 bases, and 11 bases had no gene match. The CDR3 covers 15 residues. CDR3 coding DNA: TGCAGCGACAAGACTAGCGGGAGGGCTCGGGGTGAGCAGTTCTTC. Amino acid sequence: CSDKTSGRARGEQFF.

Many counts were recorded for this clonotype. This chain uses TRBV12-3 or TRBV12-4 with TRBJ1-2; 7 positions match TRBD1. CDR3 length: 14 amino acids. Losses at the gene ends were 6 bases for V and 4 bases for J; bases not matched to a gene: 8. CDR3 amino acids: CASRPTGLGYGYTF. The CDR3 DNA reads as TGTGCCAGCAGACCGACAGGGCTGGGCTATGGCTACACCTTC.